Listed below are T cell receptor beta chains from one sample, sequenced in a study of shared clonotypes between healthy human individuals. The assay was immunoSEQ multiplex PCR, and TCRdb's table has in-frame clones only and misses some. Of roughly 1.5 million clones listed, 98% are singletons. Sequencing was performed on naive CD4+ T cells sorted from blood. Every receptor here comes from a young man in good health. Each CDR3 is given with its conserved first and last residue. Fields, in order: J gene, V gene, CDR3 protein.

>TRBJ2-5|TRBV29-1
CSVGGTSRETQYF
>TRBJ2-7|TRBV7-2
CASSSLAGVRYEQYF
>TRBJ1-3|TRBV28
CASSLWGRGRRNTIYF
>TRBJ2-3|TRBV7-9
CASGRGDTQYF
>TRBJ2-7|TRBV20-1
CAGGTHEQYF
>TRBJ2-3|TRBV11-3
CASSLGGADTQYF
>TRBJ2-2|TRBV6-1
CASSQQGTSGELFF
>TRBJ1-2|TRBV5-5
CASSLAGVTLVYGYTF
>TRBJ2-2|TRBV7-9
CASSLRVTGGMTGELFF
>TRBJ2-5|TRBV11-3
CASSLGVDGATQYF
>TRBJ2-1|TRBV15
CATSRVSGEQFF
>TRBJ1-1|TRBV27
CASSLLRGTEAFF
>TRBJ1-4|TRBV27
CASSLSWGTYEKLFF
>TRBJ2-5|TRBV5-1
CASSILPTSGSAETQYF
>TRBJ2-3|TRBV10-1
CASSDVLAGGEAQYF
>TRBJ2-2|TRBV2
CASSVIKTGELFF
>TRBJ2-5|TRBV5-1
CASSLMAEQETQYF
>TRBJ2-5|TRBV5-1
CASSLTGGRETQYF
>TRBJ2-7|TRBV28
CASSLIPGREQYF
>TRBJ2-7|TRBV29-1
CSDRLAGTYEQYF
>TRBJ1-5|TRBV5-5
CASSLAGQGYQPQHF
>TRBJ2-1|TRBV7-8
CASSPQTGYNEQFF
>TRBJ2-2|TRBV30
CAWSGVAKRLAGELFF
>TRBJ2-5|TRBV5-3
CARSGVGRMETQYF
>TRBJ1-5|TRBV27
CASSQGSFAGQPQHF